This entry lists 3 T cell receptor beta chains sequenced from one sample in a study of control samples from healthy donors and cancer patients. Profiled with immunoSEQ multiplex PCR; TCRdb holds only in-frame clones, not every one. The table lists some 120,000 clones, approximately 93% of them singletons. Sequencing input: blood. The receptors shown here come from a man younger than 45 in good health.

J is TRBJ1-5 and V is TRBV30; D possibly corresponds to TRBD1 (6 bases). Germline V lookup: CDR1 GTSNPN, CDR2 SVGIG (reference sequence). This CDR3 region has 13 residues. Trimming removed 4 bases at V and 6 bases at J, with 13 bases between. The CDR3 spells CAWTSGGRQPQHF. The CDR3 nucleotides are TGTGCCTGGACTTCGGGGGGGCGTCAGCCCCAGCATTTT.

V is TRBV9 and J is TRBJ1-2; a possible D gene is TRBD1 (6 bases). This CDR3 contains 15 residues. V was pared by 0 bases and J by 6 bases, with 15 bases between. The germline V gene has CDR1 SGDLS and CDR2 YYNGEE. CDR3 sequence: CASSVAGGRGDGYTF. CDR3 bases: TGTGCCAGCAGCGTAGCTGGGGGGCGCGGGGATGGCTACACCTTC.

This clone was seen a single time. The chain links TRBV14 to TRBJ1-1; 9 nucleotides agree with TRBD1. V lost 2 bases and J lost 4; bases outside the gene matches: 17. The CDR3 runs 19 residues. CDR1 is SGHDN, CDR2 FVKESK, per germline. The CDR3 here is CASSQRATQGAGWVTEAFF. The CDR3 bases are TGTGCCAGCAGCCAACGAGCGACACAGGGGGCCGGGTGGGTCACTGAAGCTTTCTTT. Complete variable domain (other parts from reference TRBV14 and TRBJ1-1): EAGVTQFPSHSVIEKGQTVTLRCDPISGHDNLYWYRRVMGKEIKFLLHFVKESKQDESGMPNNRFLAERTGGTYSTLKVQPAELEDSGVYFCASSQRATQGAGWVTEAFFGQGTRLTVV.